This TCR beta chain is drawn from a study of blood T cell repertoires in COVID-19 (dated by TCRdb to 2018 to 2020). Some background on the complete study: Collaborator samples came from the United States, Italy and Spain and covered acute and convalescent phases of COVID-19. A freely available public database, intended as a resource for researchers studying the immune response to SARS-CoV-2, is where the repertoires were released. The prospective study material was composed of cDNA or gDNA derived from T cells, B-cell-depleted T cells, or PBMCs. Subjects who had been exposed to COVID-19, were actively infected with it, or had recovered from it provided the deeply sampled blood TCRbeta repertoires that made up the dataset. Where available, HLA class I and class II types were taken from metadata supplied by the sample provider and were not determined by assay-based typing. Sample metadata almost always included a de-identified subject ID, COVID-19 status, age in years and sex. Samples were obtained from the ongoing ImmuneRACE study (first 160 participants) and from some 1,200 subjects provided by 6 global collaborators. What the work shows at the level of the full study, not this receptor alone: How much clinical and demographic metadata was included differed by source and by participant, and the metadata was provided uncurated.

Participants in the prospective study were enrolled through a virtual design, were aged roughly 18 to 95 years, and lived in about two dozen United States geographic areas. To assign participants to cohorts, the prospective study relied on clinical history that participants themselves reported in a screening survey and a study questionnaire. Recovered participants in ImmuneRACE Cohort 3 were defined by two consecutive negative NP/OP PCR tests, clearance by a healthcare professional, or resolution of symptoms. In the prospective study, whole blood, serum and a nasopharyngeal or oropharyngeal swab were collected from each participant by mobile phlebotomists. Additional blood draws and questionnaires over an approximately two-month period could optionally be provided by prospective study participants. Prospective study blood samples were shipped either frozen or at room temperature before DNA extraction.

CDR1 and CDR2 are read off the germline V gene as MDHEN and SYDVKM. Trimming takes 6 bases off V and 5 bases off J; junction bases not matched to a gene: 3. Including the terminal cysteine and phenylalanine, the CDR3 comprises 14 residues. Just CDR3 DNA is preserved here, 42 bases in frame from base 1. Concerning this clone itself: The antigen it recognizes is unknown. The sample holds no much larger clone one base away, and base qualities are not on file.

The immunoSEQ Assay, a bias-controlled multiplex PCR, was used to amplify TCRbeta CDR3 regions from genomic DNA. Concerning the study's data processing: Nucleated cell counts per sample were estimated from amplification of reference gene primers within the assay. To quantify the absolute abundance of each unique TCRbeta CDR3 rearrangement, sequence reads were collapsed and filtered. Productive Simpson clonality was computed per sample as the square root of Simpson's diversity index over productive rearrangements. Imported from immuneACCESS, the table was reduced by TCRdb to in-frame sequences with V and J called. These copies leave out some clones; in studies compared against another copy, an unresolved V gene accounts for under half, and the cause of the remainder is not known. That table furnishes V, J and clone size, whereas the DNA furnished D and trimming. Within this sample are fewer than 350,000 clones, with nearly 90% of them counted one time only. The ten largest clones add up to around 0.9% of the sample.

This receptor was taken from a woman aged 30 to 39 who had recovered from COVID-19. This sequence uses TRBV28 and TRBJ2-1; the junction holds 11 bases that match TRBD2. The sample comprised PBMCs or T cells enriched from blood (not recorded which). The sequenced DNA: TGTGCCAGCAGCCTAGCGGGGGGAAACAATGAGCAGTTCTTC. Translated, this is CASSLAGGNNEQFF.